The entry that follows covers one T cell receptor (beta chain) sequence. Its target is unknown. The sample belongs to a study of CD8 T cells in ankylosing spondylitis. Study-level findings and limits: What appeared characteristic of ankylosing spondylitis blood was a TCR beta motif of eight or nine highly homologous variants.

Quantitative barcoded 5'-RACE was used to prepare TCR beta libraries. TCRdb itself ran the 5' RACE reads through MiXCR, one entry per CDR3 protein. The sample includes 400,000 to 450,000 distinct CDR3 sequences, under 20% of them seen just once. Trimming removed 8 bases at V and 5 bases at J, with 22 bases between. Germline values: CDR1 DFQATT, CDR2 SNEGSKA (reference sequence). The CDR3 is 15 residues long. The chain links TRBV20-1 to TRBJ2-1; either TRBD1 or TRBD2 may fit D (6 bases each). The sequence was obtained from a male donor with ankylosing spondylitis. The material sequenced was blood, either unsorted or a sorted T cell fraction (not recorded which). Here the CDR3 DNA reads TGCAGTCCTCCAGGGAGTGCAGGGGAGGACAATGAGCAGTTCTTC. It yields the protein CSPPGSAGEDNEQFF.